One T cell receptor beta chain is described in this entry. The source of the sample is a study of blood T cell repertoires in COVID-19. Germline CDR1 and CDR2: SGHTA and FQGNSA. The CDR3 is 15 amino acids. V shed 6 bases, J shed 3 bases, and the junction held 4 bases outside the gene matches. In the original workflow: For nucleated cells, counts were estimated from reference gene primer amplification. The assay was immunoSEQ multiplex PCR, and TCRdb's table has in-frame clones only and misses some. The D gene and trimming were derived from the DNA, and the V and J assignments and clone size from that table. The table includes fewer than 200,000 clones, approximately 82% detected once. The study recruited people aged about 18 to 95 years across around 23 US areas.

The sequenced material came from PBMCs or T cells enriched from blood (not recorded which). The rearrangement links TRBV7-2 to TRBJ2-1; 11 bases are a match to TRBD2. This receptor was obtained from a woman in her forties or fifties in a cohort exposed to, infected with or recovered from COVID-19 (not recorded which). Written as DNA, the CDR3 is TGTGCCAGCAGTCAGACTAGCGGGGTCTACAATGAGCAGTTCTTC. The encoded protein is CASSQTSGVYNEQFF.